This T cell receptor beta chain was captured in a study of Ad26.COV2.S vaccination and SARS-CoV-2 variants. Study overall: Vaccine-arm donor from the placebo-controlled COV1001 Ad26.COV2.S trial. In the study, Ad26.COV2.S was injected intramuscularly once, or twice 56 days apart.

Study-wide results and caveats: The study found similar non-spike TCR breadth in vaccine and placebo recipients.

Of note for this clone: No antigen is known for it.

Noted treatment: about 20 received Ad26.COV2.S at low or high dose, single or two shots; roughly five received placebo; per-sample allocation not given. Repertoires come from day 63 after the first vaccine or placebo injection. Boston provided a donor who was an adult aged 18-55 years. Germline values: CDR1 LGHNA, CDR2 YNFKEQ. The CDR3 runs to 15 residues. The V and J ends lost 0 bases and 2 bases respectively, with 10 bases between them. The repertoire was sequenced with immunoSEQ multiplex PCR; TCRdb's copy has only in-frame clones and lacks some. The table has about 390,000 clones, 92% seen once. Sequencing used peripheral blood, obtained in a trial of Ad26.COV2.S vaccine versus placebo. This chain links TRBV4-2 with TRBJ2-5, with TRBD1 as a possible D gene (6 bases). This clonotype was sampled from a person aged 18 to 59 who received the Ad26.COV2.S COVID-19 vaccine or a placebo. The CDR3, as DNA: TGTGCCAGCAGCCAAGATCTCGGACAGCAAGAGACCCAGTACTTC. Its translation is CASSQDLGQQETQYF.